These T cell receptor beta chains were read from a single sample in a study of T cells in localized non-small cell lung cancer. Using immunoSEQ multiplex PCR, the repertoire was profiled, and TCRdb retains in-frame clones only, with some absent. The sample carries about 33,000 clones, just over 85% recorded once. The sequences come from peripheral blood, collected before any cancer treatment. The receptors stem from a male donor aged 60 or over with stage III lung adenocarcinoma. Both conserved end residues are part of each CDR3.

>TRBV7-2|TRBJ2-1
CASSLEVLPNEQFF
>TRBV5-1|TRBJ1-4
CASSSTGETNEKLFF
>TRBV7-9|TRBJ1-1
CASSKYTGRAFF
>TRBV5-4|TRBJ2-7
CASSSRTGEGYEQYF
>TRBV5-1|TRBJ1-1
CASSLTGVGTEAFF
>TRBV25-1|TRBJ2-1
CASSGTLSYNEQFF
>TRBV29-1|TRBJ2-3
CSVERGAGDTQYF
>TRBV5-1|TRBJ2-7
CASSGGDRYSEQYF
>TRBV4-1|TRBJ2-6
CASSRAGTGAGANVLTF
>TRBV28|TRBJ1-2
CATEDRGYGYTF
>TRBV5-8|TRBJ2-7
CASSLALTSGYEQYF
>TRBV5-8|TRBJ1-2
CASTPPLRGDGYTF
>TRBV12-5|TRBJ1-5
CASGLQGGNQPQHF
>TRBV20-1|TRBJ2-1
CSARSGDEQFF